This record looks at one T cell receptor (beta chain) sequence and its context. The sample originates from a study of control samples from healthy donors and cancer patients. Clones were read by immunoSEQ multiplex PCR, and TCRdb kept only the in-frame ones, dropping some. Of roughly 59,000 clones in the sample, 92% are singletons; the top ten hold about 1.7%. This CDR3 has 9 amino acids. Germline assignment: CDR1 SGHVS and CDR2 FQNEAQ. The V end was cut by 5 bases, the J end by 8 bases, with 3 bases between. This clonotype was obtained from a man in his forties with colorectal cancer. The rearrangement uses TRBV7-8 and TRBJ1-2, with D unresolved. The sample consisted of PBMCs. The CDR3 protein is CASSPGYTF. The CDR3 coding sequence is TGTGCCAGCAGCCCGGGCTACACCTTC. Variable domain in full (rest from reference TRBV7-8 and TRBJ1-2): GAGVSQSPRYKVAKRGQDVALRCDPISGHVSLFWYQQALGQGPEFLTYFQNEAQLDKSGLPSDRFFAERPEGSVSTLKIQRTQQEDSAVYLCASSPGYTFGSGTRLTVV.